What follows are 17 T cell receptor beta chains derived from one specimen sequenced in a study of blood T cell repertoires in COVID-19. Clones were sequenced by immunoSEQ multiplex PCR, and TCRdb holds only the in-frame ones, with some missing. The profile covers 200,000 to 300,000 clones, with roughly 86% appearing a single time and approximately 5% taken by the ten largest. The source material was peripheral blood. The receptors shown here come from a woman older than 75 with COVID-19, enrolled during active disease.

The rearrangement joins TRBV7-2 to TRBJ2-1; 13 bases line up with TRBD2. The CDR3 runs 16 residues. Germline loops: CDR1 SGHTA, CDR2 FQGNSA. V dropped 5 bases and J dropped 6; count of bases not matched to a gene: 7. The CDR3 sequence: CASSRTSGGGGNEQFF. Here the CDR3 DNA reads TGTGCCAGCAGCCGGACTAGCGGGGGAGGGGGCAATGAGCAGTTCTTC. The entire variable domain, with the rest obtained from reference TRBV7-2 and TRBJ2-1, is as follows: GAGVSQSPSNKVTEKGKDVELRCDPISGHTALYWYRQSLGQGLEFLIYFQGNSAPDKSGLPSDRFSAERTGGSVSTLTIQRTQQEDSAVYLCASSRTSGGGGNEQFFGPGTRLTVL.

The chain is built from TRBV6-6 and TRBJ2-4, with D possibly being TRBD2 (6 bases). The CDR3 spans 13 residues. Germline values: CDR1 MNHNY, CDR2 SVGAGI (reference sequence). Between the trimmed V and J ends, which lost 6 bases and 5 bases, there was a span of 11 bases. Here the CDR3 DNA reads TGTGCCAGCAGGAGGTCGGGGGAAAACATTCAGTACTTC. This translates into CASRRSGENIQYF.

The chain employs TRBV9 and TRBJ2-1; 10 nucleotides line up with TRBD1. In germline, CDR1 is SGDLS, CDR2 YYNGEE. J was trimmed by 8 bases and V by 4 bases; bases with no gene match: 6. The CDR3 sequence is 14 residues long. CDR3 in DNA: TGTGCCAGCAGCAGGGGACAGGGGTGGGATGAGCAGTTCTTC. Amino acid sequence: CASSRGQGWDEQFF.

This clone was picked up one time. DNA of the CDR3: TGTGCCAGCAGCCCGTGGCCTGTCACTAATGAAAAACTGTTTTTT. Residues: CASSPWPVTNEKLFF. The J gene is TRBJ1-4, the V gene TRBV5-8, with no clear D. V lost 4 bases, J lost 2 bases, and 12 bases lay in between. Germline CDR1 is SGHTS and CDR2 is YDEGEE. The CDR3 length is 15 residues. Based on the CDR3 plus reference TRBV5-8 and TRBJ1-4, the full variable domain is EAGVTQSPTHLIKTRGQQATLRCSPISGHTSVYWYQQALGLGLQFLLWYDEGEERNRGNFPPRFSGRQFPNYSSELNVNALELEDSALYLCASSPWPVTNEKLFFGSGTQLSVL.

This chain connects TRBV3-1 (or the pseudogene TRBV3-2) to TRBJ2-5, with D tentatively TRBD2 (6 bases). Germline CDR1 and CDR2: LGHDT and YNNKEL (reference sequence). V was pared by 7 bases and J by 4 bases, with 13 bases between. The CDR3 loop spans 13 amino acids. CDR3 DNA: TGTGCCAGCAACCCTAGCGCCGGAGAGACCCAGTACTTC. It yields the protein CASNPSAGETQYF.

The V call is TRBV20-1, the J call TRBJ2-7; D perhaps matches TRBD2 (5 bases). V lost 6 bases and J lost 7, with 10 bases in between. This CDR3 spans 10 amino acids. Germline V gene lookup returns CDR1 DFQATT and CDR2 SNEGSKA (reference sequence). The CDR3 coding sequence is TGCAGTGCCCCCCGGGGTGAGCAGTACTTC. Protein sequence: CSAPRGEQYF.

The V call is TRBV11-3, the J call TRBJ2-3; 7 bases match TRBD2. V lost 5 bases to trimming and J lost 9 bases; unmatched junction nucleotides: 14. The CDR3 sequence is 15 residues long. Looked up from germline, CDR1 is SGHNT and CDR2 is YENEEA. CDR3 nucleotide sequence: TGTGCCAGCAGCACTGAGCGGGGCTGCCAATTGACGCAGTATTTT. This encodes CASSTERGCQLTQYF.

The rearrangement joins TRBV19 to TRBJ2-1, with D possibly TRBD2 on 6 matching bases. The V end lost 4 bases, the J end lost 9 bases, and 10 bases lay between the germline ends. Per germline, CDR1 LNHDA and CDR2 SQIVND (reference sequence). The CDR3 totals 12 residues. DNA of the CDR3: TGTGCCAGTAGTACTCTAGCGAGTGAGCAGTTCTTC. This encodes CASSTLASEQFF.

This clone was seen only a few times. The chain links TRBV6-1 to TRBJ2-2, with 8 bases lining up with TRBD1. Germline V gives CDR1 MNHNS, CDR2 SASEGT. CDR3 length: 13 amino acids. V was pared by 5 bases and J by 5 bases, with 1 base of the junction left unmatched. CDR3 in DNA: TGTGCCAGCAGTTGGACAGGGACCGGGGAGCTGTTTTTT. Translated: CASSWTGTGELFF.

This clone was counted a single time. In DNA form, the CDR3 reads TGTGCCAGCAGTGCAAATCCGGGACAGGGGGGTATTGAAGCTTTCTTT. Translated: CASSANPGQGGIEAFF. The rearrangement uses TRBV25-1 and TRBJ1-1; 11 bases align to TRBD1. The CDR3 runs 16 residues. Germline CDR1 reads MGHDK; CDR2 reads SYGVNS. After removal of 4 bases from V and 7 bases from J, the junction contained 11 bases not matched to a gene.

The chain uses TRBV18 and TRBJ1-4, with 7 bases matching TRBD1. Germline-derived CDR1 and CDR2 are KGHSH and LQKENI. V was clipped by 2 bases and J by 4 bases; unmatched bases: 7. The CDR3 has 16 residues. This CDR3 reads CASSPTQTGHNEKLFF. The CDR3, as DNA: TGTGCCAGCTCACCAACTCAGACAGGGCATAATGAAAAACTGTTTTTT.

The DNA for the CDR3 is TGCGCCAGCAGCCTGGAGGGTCTAGCGGGACGCCAAGAGACCCAGTACTTC. Translation gives CASSLEGLAGRQETQYF. This sequence joins TRBV5-1 and TRBJ2-5; 9 bases agree with TRBD2. Per germline, CDR1 SGHRS and CDR2 YFSETQ. CDR3 size: 17 residues. The ends lost 4 bases at V and 1 base at J; junction bases unmatched: 11.

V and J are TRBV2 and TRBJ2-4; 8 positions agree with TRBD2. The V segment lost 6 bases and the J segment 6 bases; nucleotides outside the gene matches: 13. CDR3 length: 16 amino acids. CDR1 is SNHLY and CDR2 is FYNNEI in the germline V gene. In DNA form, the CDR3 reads TGTGCCAGCAGCGCCCTTGGCGGGGGGACCTCAAACATTCAGTACTTC. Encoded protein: CASSALGGGTSNIQYF.

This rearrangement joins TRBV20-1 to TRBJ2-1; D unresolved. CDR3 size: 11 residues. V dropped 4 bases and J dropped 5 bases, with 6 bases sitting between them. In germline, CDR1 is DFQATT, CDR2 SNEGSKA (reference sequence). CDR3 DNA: TGCAGTGCTACACCGGACAATGAGCAGTTCTTC. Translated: CSATPDNEQFF.

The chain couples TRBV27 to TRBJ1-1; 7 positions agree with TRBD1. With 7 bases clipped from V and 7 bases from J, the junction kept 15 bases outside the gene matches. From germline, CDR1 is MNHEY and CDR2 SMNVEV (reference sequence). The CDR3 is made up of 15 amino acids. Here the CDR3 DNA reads TGTGCCAGCAACCCACAGGGGTCCCTGTCGTTTGAAGCTTTCTTT. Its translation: CASNPQGSLSFEAFF.

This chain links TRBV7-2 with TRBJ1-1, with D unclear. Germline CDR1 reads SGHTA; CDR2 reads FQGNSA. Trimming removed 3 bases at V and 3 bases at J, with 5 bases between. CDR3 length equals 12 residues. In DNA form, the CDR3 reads TGTGCCAGCAGCTTGACACACACTGAAGCTTTCTTT. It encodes CASSLTHTEAFF.

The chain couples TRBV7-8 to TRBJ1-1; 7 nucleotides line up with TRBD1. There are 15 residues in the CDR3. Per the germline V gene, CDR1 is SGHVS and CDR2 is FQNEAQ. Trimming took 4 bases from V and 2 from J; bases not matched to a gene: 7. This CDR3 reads CASSSLGTANTEAFF. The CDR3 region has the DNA TGTGCCAGCAGCTCGTTGGGGACAGCTAACACTGAAGCTTTCTTT.